This TCR beta chain was sequenced for a study of shared T cell receptors in the human thymus. The CDR3 runs to 15 residues. Trimming left V 2 bases short and J 7 bases short, with 18 bases between. In germline, CDR1 is GTSNPN, CDR2 SVGIG (reference sequence). The protocol was immunoSEQ multiplex PCR, while the TCRdb copy is restricted to in-frame clones and leaves out a portion. Of roughly 500,000 clones in the sample, approximately 78% are singletons; the top ten hold around 0.012%. These sequences were also reported in another study, on human thymus T cells. In that study: Thymic samples were excised during corrective heart operations. There were highly overlapping thymic repertoires among unrelated individuals, as related research reported.

Sequencing input: thymocytes. The V and J genes are TRBV30 and TRBJ1-5; D may be TRBD1 (5 bases). The source is a boy under two years old with a congenital heart defect. CDR3 in amino acids: CAWSTGGGVNQPQHF. The CDR3 region has the DNA TGTGCCTGGAGTACCGGGGGAGGGGTGAACCAGCCCCAGCATTTT.